This T cell receptor beta chain is from a study of CD8 T cells in Susac syndrome. The CDR3 has 13 residues. Between the trimmed V and J ends, which lost 3 bases and 1 base, there was a span of 6 bases. The germline V gene has CDR1 MNHEY and CDR2 SMNVEV (reference sequence). In blood CD8+ and CD4+ T cells, TCR beta underwent sequencing. Random hexamers were used to reverse transcribe 0.5 to 1 ug of RNA. The immunoSEQ assay covered 54 Vbeta and 13 Jbeta segments for CDR3. TCRdb redid the calling of the immunoSEQ multiplex PCR reads with MiXCR, one entry per CDR3 protein. The table has 50,000 or so distinct CDR3 sequences, about 91% seen once; the top ten hold around 0.45%.

The chain couples TRBV27 to TRBJ1-1; no firm D call. The receptor's source is a human donor in good health. The sample consisted of CD8+ T cells from PBMCs. DNA for the CDR3: TGTGCCAGCAGTTTTTATCCGAACACTGAAGCTTTCTTT. Its protein product is CASSFYPNTEAFF.